These T cell receptor beta chains were read from a single sample in a study of neurological immune-mediated disorders. TCRdb used MiXCR to reprocess the 5' RACE reads, holding one entry per CDR3 protein. Among 55,000 to 85,000 distinct CDR3 sequences listed, approximately 3.3% were seen once. The sample taken for sequencing was PBMCs. Receptors originate from a woman between 50 and 59 years old with multiple sclerosis. CDR3s include the opening cysteine and the closing phenylalanine or tryptophan. The D gene is left open where the match is weak. Rows give clone size only sometimes, using once, few, many, or a class for an expanded clone.

D,V,J,size,CDR3,DNA
-,TRBV16,TRBJ1-2,many,CASSQSRSDWGYTF,TGTGCCAGCAGCCAATCGAGAAGCGATTGGGGCTACACCTTC
TRBD1,TRBV7-8,TRBJ2-7,many,CASSLGQGTGDEQYF,TGTGCCAGCAGCTTAGGACAGGGGACCGGCGACGAGCAGTACTTC
TRBD2,TRBV20-1,TRBJ2-3,many,CSAPRGGARDTQYF,TGCAGTGCCCCGCGGGGGGGGGCTAGGGATACGCAGTATTTT
TRBD1,TRBV20-1,TRBJ1-1,many,CSARDYRTGVNTEAFF,TGCAGTGCTAGAGATTATCGGACAGGGGTGAACACTGAAGCTTTCTTT
-,TRBV6-2/TRBV6-3,TRBJ2-2,many,CASNYGTTNTGELFF,TGTGCCAGCAACTACGGGACAACGAACACCGGGGAGCTGTTTTTT
TRBD2,TRBV14,TRBJ2-2,many,CASSLTPGLGSGELFF,TGTGCCAGCAGCCTAACTCCGGGACTAGGATCCGGGGAGCTGTTTTTT
-,TRBV11-3,TRBJ2-2,few,CASSLEALLGRSGELFF,TGTGCCAGCAGCTTGGAGGCTCTTTTAGGGCGGTCCGGGGAGCTGTTTTTT
TRBD1,TRBV5-1,TRBJ1-1,many,CASSSGTAKRGAFF,TGCGCCAGCAGCTCGGGGACAGCTAAGCGCGGAGCTTTCTTT
TRBD2,TRBV20-1,TRBJ2-1,many,CSARVVAGGHNEQFF,TGCAGTGCTAGAGTAGTAGCGGGGGGCCACAATGAGCAGTTCTTC
-,TRBV12-3/TRBV12-4,TRBJ1-1,many,CASSFRETAFF,TGTGCCAGCAGTTTCAGGGAAACGGCTTTCTTT
TRBD1,TRBV7-2,TRBJ2-5,many,CASSPGQGILETQYF,TGTGCCAGCAGCCCCGGACAGGGCATTCTAGAGACCCAGTACTTC
-,TRBV10-3,TRBJ2-5,many,CAISGAGVEQETQYF,TGTGCCATCAGTGGGGCAGGAGTCGAGCAAGAGACCCAGTACTTC
TRBD1,TRBV7-3,TRBJ2-7,many,CASSLRGQEGSYEQYF,TGTGCCAGCAGCTTAAGGGGACAGGAGGGGTCCTACGAGCAGTACTTC
-,TRBV28,TRBJ1-5,many,CASTTNNQPQHF,TGTGCCAGCACTACTAACAATCAGCCCCAGCATTTT
TRBD1,TRBV29-1,TRBJ2-7,once,CSVLLTGVEQYF,TGCAGCGTACTTTTGACAGGGGTCGAGCAGTACTTC
TRBD2,TRBV5-6,TRBJ2-3,many,CASSSGAAGDTQYF,TGTGCCAGCAGCAGCGGGGCCGCGGGAGATACGCAGTATTTT
-,TRBV6-2/TRBV6-3,TRBJ1-5,many,CASSTRAHSNQPQHF,TGTGCCAGCAGCACCCGGGCGCATAGCAATCAGCCCCAGCATTTT
-,TRBV20-1,TRBJ2-3,-,CSASKGNTTTDTQYF,TGCAGTGCCTCGAAAGGCAACACGACCACAGATACGCAGTATTTT
-,TRBV18,TRBJ1-2,many,CASSPLQGRAGYGYYGYTF,TGTGCCAGCTCACCGTTGCAGGGGAGAGCTGGTTACGGATACTATGGCTACACCTTC
-,TRBV20-1,TRBJ2-1,-,CSATSGVPSSYNEQFF,TGCAGTGCAACGAGTGGCGTGCCGAGCTCCTACAATGAGCAGTTCTTC
-,TRBV15,TRBJ1-3,many,CATSRVKSSGNTIYF,TGTGCCACCAGCAGAGTAAAGAGCTCTGGAAACACCATATATTTT
-,TRBV18,TRBJ1-2,many,CASSPPGRGYGYTF,TGTGCCAGCTCACCACCGGGCAGGGGCTATGGCTACACCTTC
-,TRBV11-2,TRBJ2-3,many,CASSPRDTQYF,TGTGCCAGCAGCCCGCGAGATACGCAGTATTTT
-,TRBV20-1,TRBJ1-4,many,CSASSPGATNEKLFF,TGCAGTGCTAGTTCCCCCGGAGCAACTAATGAAAAACTGTTTTTT
-,TRBV14,TRBJ1-1,many,CASSYFGIGMNTEAFF,TGTGCCAGCAGCTACTTCGGTATCGGCATGAACACTGAAGCTTTCTTT
-,TRBV20-1,TRBJ1-5,many,CSARAGAGGNQPQHF,TGCAGTGCTAGGGCCGGGGCAGGGGGCAATCAGCCCCAGCATTTT
-,TRBV12-3/TRBV12-4,TRBJ2-5,many,CASSPQSETQYF,TGTGCCAGCAGCCCCCAGTCGGAGACCCAGTACTTC
TRBD1,TRBV27,TRBJ2-7,many,CASSFRDRTHTYF,TGTGCCAGCAGTTTCCGGGACAGGACCCATACGTACTTC
TRBD2,TRBV7-2,TRBJ2-3,many,CASSHGGAPSDTQYF,TGTGCCAGCAGCCACGGGGGGGCTCCTTCAGATACGCAGTATTTT
-,TRBV4-2,TRBJ2-3,many,CASSRGTTDTQYF,TGTGCCAGCAGCCGAGGAACTACAGATACGCAGTATTTT
-,TRBV7-2,TRBJ2-3,many,CASSQSAQGPHTQYF,TGTGCCAGCAGCCAATCGGCACAGGGTCCTCATACGCAGTATTTT
-,TRBV7-2,TRBJ2-7,-,CASSLRAYEQYF,TGTGCCAGCAGTTTACGAGCCTACGAGCAGTACTTC
-,TRBV9,TRBJ2-3,many,CASSVTLGGVSTDTQYF,TGTGCCAGCAGCGTCACACTGGGGGGTGTGTCCACAGATACGCAGTATTTT
-,TRBV15,TRBJ2-5,many,CATSRDPGWMETQYF,TGTGCCACCAGCAGAGATCCCGGTTGGATGGAGACCCAGTACTTC
-,TRBV7-8,TRBJ2-2,many,CASSLARAGELFF,TGTGCCAGCAGCTTAGCCAGGGCCGGGGAGCTGTTTTTT
-,TRBV20-1,TRBJ1-6,many,CSARAKGWSPLHF,TGCAGTGCTAGAGCGAAGGGATGGTCACCCCTCCACTTT
TRBD1,TRBV5-1,TRBJ2-6,many,CASSLVTAGGLNSGANVLTF,TGCGCCAGCAGCTTGGTAACGGCAGGGGGCCTTAACTCTGGGGCCAACGTCCTGACTTTC
TRBD1,TRBV4-1,TRBJ1-1,many,CASSRKGADEAFF,TGCGCCAGCAGCCGAAAGGGGGCAGATGAAGCTTTCTTT
-,TRBV12-3/TRBV12-4,TRBJ1-1,many,CASSRVVGGLLMNTEAFF,TGTGCCAGCAGCCGGGTGGTAGGGGGGCTGTTGATGAACACTGAAGCTTTCTTT
-,TRBV29-1,TRBJ2-5,many,CSVPGGGRRETQYF,TGCAGCGTCCCCGGTGGGGGGCGGCGAGAGACCCAGTACTTC